This T cell receptor beta chain was identified during a study of blood T cell repertoires in COVID-19. Background on the study: Sites in the United States, Italy and Spain provided acute and convalescent COVID-19 samples. Sample material is recorded as cDNA or gDNA derived from T cells, B-cell-depleted T cells, or PBMCs.

With V trimmed by 5 bases and J by 9 bases, 12 bases remained unmatched. The CDR3 has 16 residues. Looked up from germline, CDR1 is SGHTA and CDR2 is FQGTGA. Original analysis: Cell counts per sample came from amplifying reference gene primers. TCRdb's table, derived via immunoSEQ multiplex PCR, lists solely in-frame clones and lacks some. The D gene and trimming were derived from the DNA, and the V and J assignments and clone size from that table. The sample has fewer than 250,000 clones; roughly four fifths are singletons. The source is a man aged 50 or older with acute or convalescent COVID-19. The J gene is TRBJ2-1, the V gene TRBV7-3; 11 positions match TRBD1. The sequencing input was peripheral blood. CDR3 nucleotide sequence: TGTGCCAGCAGCCCCACCGGGACAGGGGGTGCAGGTGAGCAGTTCTTC. Translated, it gives CASSPTGTGGAGEQFF.